This TCR beta chain was identified during a study of T cell responses to AZD1222 COVID-19 vaccine. Study findings and constraints: Vaccination with two AZD1222 doses was followed by a rise in Spike-specific TCR breadth and depth. Donors skewed white British and female; clonal diversity was possibly underestimated.

Concerning this clone itself: What it recognizes is unknown.

TCRdb's table, derived via immunoSEQ multiplex PCR, lists solely in-frame clones and lacks some. Of about 130,000 clones listed, just under 95% are singletons. Some second doses came at about 4 weeks and others at about 12 weeks; these were pooled. This CDR3 contains 15 residues. Germline V gives CDR1 SEHNR, CDR2 FQNEAQ (reference sequence). Trimming took off 1 base at V and 0 bases at J, with 9 bases between the two ends. This sequence joins TRBV7-9 and TRBJ2-5; no clear D gene. This receptor was taken from an adult who received the AZD1222 COVID-19 vaccine. This material consisted of peripheral blood, taken 28 days after the second AZD1222 dose. CDR3 sequence (DNA): TGTGCCAGCAGCTTAGGAACAGTCTACCAAGAGACCCAGTACTTC. Translation gives CASSLGTVYQETQYF.